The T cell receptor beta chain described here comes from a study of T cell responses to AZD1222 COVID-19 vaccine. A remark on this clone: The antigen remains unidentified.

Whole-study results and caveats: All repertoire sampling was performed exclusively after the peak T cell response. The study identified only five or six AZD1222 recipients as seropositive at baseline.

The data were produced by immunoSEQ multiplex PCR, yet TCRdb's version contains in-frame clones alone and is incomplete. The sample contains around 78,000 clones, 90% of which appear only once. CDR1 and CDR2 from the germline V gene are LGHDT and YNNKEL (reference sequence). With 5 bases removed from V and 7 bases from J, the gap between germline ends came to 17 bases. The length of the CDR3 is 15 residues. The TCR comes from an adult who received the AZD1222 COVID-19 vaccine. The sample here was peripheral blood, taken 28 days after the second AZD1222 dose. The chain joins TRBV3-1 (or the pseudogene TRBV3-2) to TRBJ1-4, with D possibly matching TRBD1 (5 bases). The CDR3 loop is CASSKAGTPSEKLFF. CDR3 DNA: TGTGCCAGCAGCAAAGCCGGGACGCCCAGTGAAAAACTGTTTTTT.